This T cell receptor (beta chain) was found in a study of blood T cell repertoires in COVID-19. Turning to the study itself: The samples span acute and convalescent COVID-19 from the United States, Italy and Spain.

As originally analysed: Amplification from reference gene primers served as the basis for estimated nucleated cell counts. TCRdb keeps only in-frame clones here, not all; method: immunoSEQ multiplex PCR. That table furnishes V, J and clone size, whereas the DNA furnished D and trimming. The repertoire holds approximately 440,000 clones, with 90% as singletons. J lost 2 bases, V lost 5 bases, and 6 bases had no gene match. This CDR3 has 15 residues. Germline V gene lookup returns CDR1 SQVTM and CDR2 ANQGSEA. The chain joins TRBV29-1 to TRBJ2-3; 11 nucleotides align to TRBD2. The origin of this receptor is a man younger than 35 who had recovered from COVID-19. The sequencing sample was made of PBMCs or T cells enriched from blood (not recorded which). This CDR3 reads CSVSGLAGPTDTQYF. The CDR3 coding sequence is TGCAGCGTTTCTGGACTAGCGGGCCCCACAGATACGCAGTATTTT.